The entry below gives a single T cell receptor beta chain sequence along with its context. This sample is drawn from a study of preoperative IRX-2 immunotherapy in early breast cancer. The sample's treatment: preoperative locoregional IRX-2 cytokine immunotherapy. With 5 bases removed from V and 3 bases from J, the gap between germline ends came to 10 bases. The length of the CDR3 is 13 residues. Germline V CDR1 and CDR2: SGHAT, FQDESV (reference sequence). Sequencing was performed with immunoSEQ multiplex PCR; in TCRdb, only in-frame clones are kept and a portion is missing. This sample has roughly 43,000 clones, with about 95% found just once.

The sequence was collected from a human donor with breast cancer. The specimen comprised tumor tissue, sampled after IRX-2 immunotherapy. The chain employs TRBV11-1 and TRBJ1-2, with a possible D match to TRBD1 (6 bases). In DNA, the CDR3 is TGTGCCAGCAGCCAATACAGGGACTATGGCTACACCTTC. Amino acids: CASSQYRDYGYTF.